The following is a TCR beta chain sequence with its context. The target antigen is unknown. The time point was: patch test 1, 2 weeks after DPC sensitization. Treatment specified: therapeutic diphenylcyclopropenone sensitization with weekly scalp DPC. Sample donors consisted of patients with alopecia, aged 18 to 70 years, who were suitable for DPC. The sample is drawn from a study of human T cells and chemical hapten exposure. Study results and limitations: Among expanded TCRs, significantly more large CDR3 similarity clusters formed than among controls.

One entry per CDR3 protein, called by TCRdb with MiXCR from the RACE reads. Altogether just under 350,000 distinct CDR3 sequences are present, roughly 6.9% being singletons, with the ten largest covering 7% to 10%. The CDR3 totals 15 residues. Per the germline V gene, CDR1 is MNHEY and CDR2 is SVGAGI. Trimming removed 6 bases from V and 2 bases from J; junction bases left unmatched: 6. The sequences come from whole blood, collected in connection with sensitization to the hapten diphenylcyclopropenone (DPC). The chain recombines TRBV6-5 with TRBJ2-5; 10 nucleotides agree with TRBD2. The source of this sequence is a woman aged 18-35 years with alopecia areata. Some clones in this sample may be carry-over from other donors' samples. CDR3 DNA sequence: TGTGCCAGCAGAAATAGCGGGGGGAGGCAAGAGACCCAGTACTTC. Translating it yields CASRNSGGRQETQYF.